Included here is one T cell receptor beta chain sequence, with context. The data stem from a study of shared clonotypes between healthy human individuals. TCRdb's copy holds only in-frame clones and misses some; the assay was immunoSEQ multiplex PCR. Here the sample spans some 1.5 million clones, 95% to 99% being singletons. Germline lookup yields CDR1 SQVTM and CDR2 ANQGSEA. V lost 6 bases, J lost 2 bases, and 6 bases lay in between. The CDR3 runs to 11 residues. The receptor comes from a man aged 25 to 40 in good health. The sequenced sample was naive CD4+ T cells sorted from blood. Regarding subset: CD45RA+ positively selected. This chain uses TRBV29-1 with TRBJ2-3; D gene ambiguous. The CDR3 spells CSVHFTDTQYF. CDR3 DNA sequence: TGCAGCGTCCACTTCACAGATACGCAGTATTTT.